This T cell receptor beta chain is from a study of blood T cell repertoires in COVID-19. Study at large: Samples of COVID-19 (acute and convalescent) were obtained from the United States, Italy and Spain. PBMCs, B-cell-depleted T cells, or T cells provided the cDNA or gDNA that made up the material.

Those enrolled in Seattle joined during active infection and were followed longitudinally afterward. Trimming took 1 base from V and 6 from J, leaving 13 bases between them. The CDR3 sequence is 15 residues long. Germline values: CDR1 LGHDT, CDR2 YNNKEL (reference sequence). Authors' methods: Amplification from reference gene primers served as the basis for estimated nucleated cell counts. The method was immunoSEQ multiplex PCR; TCRdb's version includes in-frame clones alone and lacks a portion of them. The V and J calls and the clone size are those of that table, but D and trimming were determined from the DNA. Altogether around 140,000 clones are present, around nine tenths being singletons, with the ten largest covering 10% to 12%.

The chain is built from TRBV3-1 (or the pseudogene TRBV3-2) and TRBJ1-5; D gene ambiguous. This sequence originates from a woman in her 70s with COVID-19, enrolled during active disease. The sample comprised peripheral blood. The CDR3 nucleotides are TGTGCCAGCAGCCAAGGTGCAGGCGGGAGTCAGCCCCAGCATTTT. Protein: CASSQGAGGSQPQHF.